One and the same sample provided the 24 T cell receptor beta chains below, sequenced in a study of T-cell reconstitution after alpha-beta-depleted transplantation in children. It was with unique molecular identifiers that the TCRbeta library was prepared. TCRdb used MiXCR to reprocess the PCR reads, holding one entry per CDR3 protein. In the table there are about 150,000 distinct CDR3 sequences, around 10% of which are singletons. The material sequenced was PBMCs, taken before TCRalphabeta/CD19-depleted stem cell transplant. The source of these receptors is a boy younger than 10 with acute myeloid leukemia, due to receive a stem cell transplant.

This clonotype was counted at least ten times. The chain has TRBV6-5 and TRBJ2-3; the D is unclear. V lost 0 bases to trimming and J lost 6 bases, with 13 bases between them. The CDR3 sequence is 15 residues long. In germline, CDR1 is MNHEY, CDR2 SVGAGI. The CDR3 region is CASSYSTSTYDTQYF. The CDR3 coding sequence is TGTGCCAGCAGTTACTCGACCTCCACCTACGATACGCAGTATTTT.

This clonotype was seen repeatedly, ten times or more. CDR3 in amino acids: CASSQVQEFNLGRELFF. The CDR3 nucleotides read TGTGCCAGCAGCCAAGTTCAAGAGTTTAACCTTGGGCGGGAGCTGTTTTTT. This rearrangement joins TRBV3-1 to TRBJ2-2; unclear D gene. Per the germline V gene, CDR1 is LGHDT and CDR2 is YNNKEL (reference sequence). Between the trimmed V and J ends, which lost 1 base and 9 bases, there was a span of 21 bases. The CDR3 loop spans 17 amino acids.

About this clonotype itself: This may be a read error: a much more frequent sequence differs by one nucleotide. J is TRBJ1-4 and V is TRBV7-9, with D uncertain. V was pared by 3 bases and J by 4 bases, with 12 bases between. The CDR3 covers 15 residues. Germline assignment: CDR1 SEHNR and CDR2 FQNEAQ (reference sequence). The CDR3, as DNA: TGTGCCAGCAGCTTTGATATTACACTTAATGAAAAACTGTTTTTT. Encoded protein: CASSFDITLNEKLFF. Based on the CDR3 plus reference TRBV7-9 and TRBJ1-4, the full variable domain is DTGVSQNPRHKITKRGQNVTFRCDPISEHNRLYWYRQTLGQGPEFLTYFQNEAQLEKSRLLSDRFSAERPKGSFSTLEIQRTEQGDSAMYLCASSFDITLNEKLFFGSGTQLSVL.

This rearrangement joins TRBV7-9 to TRBJ2-1, with D uncertain. Per the germline V gene, CDR1 is SEHNR and CDR2 is FQNEAQ (reference sequence). The CDR3 is 12 residues long. V was trimmed by 4 bases and J by 4 bases, leaving 5 bases between them. CDR3 loop: CASSWVYNEQFF. CDR3 nucleotides: TGTGCCAGCAGCTGGGTTTACAATGAGCAGTTCTTC.

At least ten counts were recorded for this clonotype. The V gene is TRBV4-1, the J gene TRBJ2-1; 10 nucleotides agree with TRBD2. CDR1 MGHRA and CDR2 YSYEKL come from the germline V gene. The CDR3 covers 18 residues. Trimming at V came to 1 base and at J to 8 bases, leaving 14 bases not matched to a gene. The CDR3 reads CASSQVGQKAGGGDEQFF. The CDR3, as DNA: TGCGCCAGCAGCCAAGTGGGGCAGAAAGCGGGAGGGGGGGATGAGCAGTTCTTC.

This clonotype was picked up many times. This chain uses TRBV12-3 or TRBV12-4 with TRBJ2-1; 12 bases agree with TRBD1. Losses at the gene ends were 4 bases for V and 8 bases for J; bases not matched to a gene: 12. This CDR3 region has 17 residues. CDR3 coding DNA: TGTGCCAGCAGTTCCCGAGCCGGGACAGGGGGCGTCTATGAGCAGTTCTTC. Residues: CASSSRAGTGGVYEQFF.

The table lists this clonotype with a few counts. Sequence at one end of the junction differs from germline and may be a read error. This sequence joins TRBV20-1 and TRBJ2-5, with 9 positions matching TRBD2. This CDR3 region has 17 residues. CDR1 is DFQATT and CDR2 is SNEGSKA in the germline V gene (reference sequence). CDR3 sequence: CCATDLAGQRGLETQYF. Here the CDR3 DNA reads TGCTGTGCCACTGACCTAGCGGGACAGCGGGGCTTGGAGACCCAGTACTTC.

This clonotype has a count of ten or more. The J gene is TRBJ1-5, the V gene TRBV12-3 or TRBV12-4; 7 bases agree with TRBD1. Germline trimming cut 6 bases from V and 7 bases from J; bases unmatched to any gene: 9. CDR3 length: 14 amino acids. Written as DNA, the CDR3 is TGTGCCAGCAGACCTACAGGGGAACACCAGCCCCAGCATTTT. This sequence encodes CASRPTGEHQPQHF.

This clonotype showed up just a few times. This chain links TRBV10-2 with TRBJ1-1; D unresolved. Per germline, CDR1 WSHSY and CDR2 SAAADI. V was shortened by 3 bases and J by 6 bases, with 5 bases between the two germline ends. The CDR3 contains 11 residues. The CDR3 nucleotides read TGCGCCAGCAGTGATTCTGCTGAAGCTTTCTTT. It translates to CASSDSAEAFF.

This clonotype was picked up many times. The chain recombines TRBV20-1 with TRBJ1-5; 12 bases align to TRBD1. V shed 3 bases and J 6 bases; nucleotides not matched to a gene: 6. The CDR3 runs 15 residues. The germline CDR1 and CDR2 sequences are DFQATT and SNEGSKA (reference sequence). This CDR3 reads CSASPGQGAVQPQHF. DNA of the CDR3: TGCAGTGCTAGCCCGGGACAGGGGGCTGTTCAGCCCCAGCATTTT.

This clonotype was picked up many times. The rearrangement links TRBV25-1 to TRBJ2-6; unclear D gene. Germline CDR1 reads MGHDK; CDR2 reads SYGVNS. The CDR3 has 15 residues. Trimming took 4 bases from V and 0 from J, leaving 7 bases between them. The chain's CDR3 is CASSGRLSGANVLTF. DNA for the CDR3: TGTGCCAGCAGTGGACGCCTCTCTGGGGCCAACGTCCTGACTTTC.

In this sample, this clonotype turned up many times. The chain joins TRBV28 to TRBJ2-1; TRBD1 matches at 9 bases. CDR1 is MDHEN and CDR2 is SYDVKM in the germline V gene. The CDR3 sequence is 16 residues long. V trimming: 6 bases; J trimming: 8 bases; junction bases outside the gene matches: 14. This chain's CDR3 is CASSRPLMTGGDEQFF. CDR3 nucleotides: TGTGCCAGCAGCCGCCCTCTCATGACAGGGGGGGATGAGCAGTTCTTC.

This clonotype was picked up many times. The chain employs TRBV6-2 or TRBV6-3 and TRBJ2-1, with D hard to call. This CDR3 contains 12 residues. Trimming left V 0 bases short and J 8 bases short, with 5 bases between. The germline V gene has CDR1 MNHEY and CDR2 SVGEGT. The CDR3 is CASSYSRDEQFF. The DNA for the CDR3 is TGTGCCAGCAGTTACTCTCGGGATGAGCAGTTCTTC.

With respect to this clonotype: A much larger clone is a single base away; this may be a read error. This chain uses TRBV6-5 with TRBJ2-3, with a possible D match to TRBD2 (5 bases). V was pared by 6 bases and J by 8 bases, with 9 bases between. This CDR3 contains 11 residues. CDR1 and CDR2 (germline): MNHEY, SVGAGI. CDR3: CASSNAGTQYF. As DNA, the CDR3 is TGTGCCAGCAGCAACGCGGGTACGCAGTATTTT.

This clonotype was seen at least ten times. This chain uses TRBV6-5 with TRBJ1-2; no clear D gene. Trimming pared 4 bases from V and 4 bases from J, leaving 10 bases between. The CDR3 sequence is 13 residues long. The germline gives CDR1 MNHEY, CDR2 SVGAGI. DNA of the CDR3: TGTGCCAGCAGTTCTTTAGCATCCTATGGCTACACCTTC. This sequence encodes CASSSLASYGYTF.

This clonotype was observed many times. The chain joins TRBV7-6 to TRBJ2-1, with unresolved D. V was shortened by 0 bases and J by 1 base, with 10 bases between the two germline ends. CDR1 SGHVS and CDR2 FNYEAQ come from the germline V gene. The CDR3 is made up of 16 amino acids. CDR3 in DNA: TGTGCCAGCAGCTTAGCGTTCGGGCGATCCTACAATGAGCAGTTCTTC. Translated: CASSLAFGRSYNEQFF.

This clonotype was seen many times. The rearrangement uses TRBV3-1 and TRBJ2-2, with 8 bases lining up with TRBD1. The CDR3 spans 16 residues. The junction had 5 bases not matched to a gene; V was cut back by 2 bases and J by 3 bases. CDR1 and CDR2 from the germline V gene are LGHDT and YNNKEL (reference sequence). The CDR3 bases are TGTGCCAGCAGCCAATTGGACAGGGTTGACACCGGGGAGCTGTTTTTT. Protein sequence: CASSQLDRVDTGELFF.

This clonotype occurred many times. The rearrangement links TRBV5-5 to TRBJ2-3, with D possibly matching TRBD1 (6 bases). CDR1 is SGHKS and CDR2 is YYEKEE in the germline V gene (reference sequence). The CDR3 runs 16 residues. V lost 2 bases to trimming and J lost 0 bases, with 13 bases between them. CDR3 sequence: CASSFRDTASTDTQYF. CDR3 DNA sequence: TGTGCCAGCAGCTTCCGGGACACCGCTAGCACAGATACGCAGTATTTT. The complete variable domain, with remaining parts taken from reference TRBV5-5 and TRBJ2-3, reads DAGVTQSPTHLIKTRGQQVTLRCSPISGHKSVSWYQQVLGQGPQFIFQYYEKEERGRGNFPDRFSARQFPNYSSELNVNALLLGDSALYLCASSFRDTASTDTQYFGPGTRLTVL.

This clonotype was counted many times. The CDR3 DNA follows: TGCGCCAGCAGCTTGGCTCGCCAAGAGACCCAGTACTTC. Encoded protein: CASSLARQETQYF. The V call is TRBV5-1, the J call TRBJ2-5, with D hard to call. This CDR3 has 13 amino acids. Germline values: CDR1 SGHRS, CDR2 YFSETQ. Trimming took off 0 bases at V and 1 base at J, with 4 bases between the two ends.

The sample holds many counts of this clonotype. V and J are TRBV12-3 or TRBV12-4 and TRBJ2-1; 7 bases line up with TRBD2. After removal of 2 bases from V and 2 bases from J, the junction contained 6 bases not matched to a gene. This CDR3 has 16 amino acids. CDR3 in amino acids: CASSLPRDYAYNEQFF. In DNA, the CDR3 is TGTGCCAGCAGTTTACCCCGGGACTATGCCTACAATGAGCAGTTCTTC.

The CDR3 DNA follows: TGTGCCAGCAGCTTAGTTGGGGGTTCAGCTTTCTTT. Its protein is CASSLVGGSAFF. V and J are TRBV7-9 and TRBJ1-1; TRBD1 is a possible D gene (5 bases). Germline V CDR1 and CDR2: SEHNR, FQNEAQ (reference sequence). The ends were cut back, 1 base at V and 10 bases at J, with 10 bases in the middle. There are 12 residues in the CDR3.

This clonotype has a count of ten or more. The chain is built from TRBV28 and TRBJ2-4; possible D gene TRBD1, 6 bases. Deletions cut 4 bases from V and 0 bases from J, with 7 bases between. This CDR3 has 14 residues. Germline loops: CDR1 MDHEN, CDR2 SYDVKM. The DNA for the CDR3 is TGTGCCAGCAGTTGGGGGCTAGCCAAAAACATTCAGTACTTC. Encoded protein: CASSWGLAKNIQYF.

This clonotype was picked up many times. The chain links TRBV4-1 to TRBJ1-1, with 8 bases aligning to TRBD1. This CDR3 has 16 amino acids. Germline assignment: CDR1 MGHRA and CDR2 YSYEKL. Trimming removed 4 bases from V and 5 bases from J; junction bases left unmatched: 12. The CDR3 sequence: CASSPDRFTGGTEAFF. In DNA, the CDR3 is TGCGCCAGCAGCCCAGACCGCTTTACAGGGGGGACTGAAGCTTTCTTT.

This clonotype has at least ten counts. The chain joins TRBV7-9 to TRBJ1-4; TRBD1 matches 9 bases. V was clipped by 5 bases and J by 7 bases; unmatched bases: 8. Germline CDR1 reads SEHNR; CDR2 reads FQNEAQ (reference sequence). The CDR3 extends over 15 amino acids. The CDR3: CASSESTGGGEKLFF. CDR3 in DNA: TGTGCCAGCAGCGAATCGACAGGGGGGGGTGAAAAACTGTTTTTT.